This T cell receptor beta chain is from a study of blood T cell repertoires in COVID-19. The sample holds a few counts of this clone. CDR3 length equals 17 residues. CDR1 SGDLS and CDR2 YYNGEE come from the germline V gene. V dropped 0 bases and J dropped 2 bases, with 18 bases sitting between them. In the original workflow: Reference gene primer amplification in the assay estimated nucleated cell counts. Measured with immunoSEQ multiplex PCR; TCRdb has only the in-frame clones, and not every one. That table supplies the V and J calls and clone size; D and trimming were determined from the DNA. Altogether about 170,000 clones are present, about 86% being singletons, with the ten largest covering roughly 11%.

This chain uses TRBV9 with TRBJ2-7; D possibly corresponds to TRBD2 (6 bases). The source is a woman aged 60-75 years with COVID-19, enrolled during active disease. Sequencing was performed on peripheral blood. CDR3 loop: CASSVVSLSSGPYEQYF. The CDR3 DNA reads TGTGCCAGCAGCGTAGTAAGTTTGAGTAGCGGACCCTACGAGCAGTACTTC.